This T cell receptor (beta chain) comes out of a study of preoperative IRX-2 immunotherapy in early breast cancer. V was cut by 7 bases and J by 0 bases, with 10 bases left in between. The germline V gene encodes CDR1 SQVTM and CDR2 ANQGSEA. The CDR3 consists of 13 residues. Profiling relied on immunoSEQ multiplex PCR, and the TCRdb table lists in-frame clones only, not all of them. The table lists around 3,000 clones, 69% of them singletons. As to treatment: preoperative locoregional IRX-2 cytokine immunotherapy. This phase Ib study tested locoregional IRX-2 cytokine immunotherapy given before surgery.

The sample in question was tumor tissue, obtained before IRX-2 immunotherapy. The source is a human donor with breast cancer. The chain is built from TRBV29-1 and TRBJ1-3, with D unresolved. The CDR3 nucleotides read TGCAGCGCGACGGAAGCCTCTGGAAACACCATATATTTT. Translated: CSATEASGNTIYF. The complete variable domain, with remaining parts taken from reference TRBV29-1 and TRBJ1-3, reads SAVISQKPSRDICQRGTSLTIQCQVDSQVTMMFWYRQQPGQSLTLIATANQGSEATYESGFVIDKFPISRPNLTFSTLTVSNMSPEDSSIYLCSATEASGNTIYFGEGSWLTVV.